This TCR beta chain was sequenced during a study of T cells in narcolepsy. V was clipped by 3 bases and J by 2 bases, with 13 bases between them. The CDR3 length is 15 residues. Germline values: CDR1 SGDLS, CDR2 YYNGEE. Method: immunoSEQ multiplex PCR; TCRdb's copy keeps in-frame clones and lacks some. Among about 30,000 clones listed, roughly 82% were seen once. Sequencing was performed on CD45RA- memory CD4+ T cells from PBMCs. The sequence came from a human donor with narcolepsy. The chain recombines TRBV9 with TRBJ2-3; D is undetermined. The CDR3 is CASSAGPGPTDTQYF. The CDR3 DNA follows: TGTGCCAGCAGCGCCGGACCTGGCCCCACAGATACGCAGTATTTT. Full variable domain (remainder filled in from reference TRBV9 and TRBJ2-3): DSGVTQTPKHLITATGQRVTLRCSPRSGDLSVYWYQQSLDQGLQFLIQYYNGEERAKGNILERFSAQQFPDLHSELNLSSLELGDSALYFCASSAGPGPTDTQYFGPGTRLTVL.